A single sample is the source of the 7 T cell receptor beta chains below, sequenced in a study of control samples from healthy donors and cancer patients. TCRdb's table, derived via immunoSEQ multiplex PCR, lists solely in-frame clones and lacks some. The sample includes tens of thousands of clones, roughly 93% of them seen just once. The sequenced sample was blood. These receptors were taken from a woman in her thirties in good health.

The chain couples TRBV27 to TRBJ2-1, with D perhaps TRBD2 (5 bases). Trimming took off 8 bases at V and 0 bases at J, with 11 bases between the two ends. This CDR3 comprises 14 residues. Germline V gives CDR1 MNHEY, CDR2 SMNVEV (reference sequence). The CDR3 reads CASVDLSSYNEQFF. The CDR3 region has the DNA TGTGCCAGCGTGGACTTAAGCTCCTACAATGAGCAGTTCTTC.

V is TRBV11-3 and J is TRBJ1-2, with D tentatively TRBD1 (6 bases). Germline CDR1 reads SGHNT; CDR2 reads YENEEA. The CDR3 loop spans 15 amino acids. V was pared by 1 base and J by 4 bases, with 13 bases between. The CDR3 DNA is TGTGCCAGCAGCTTAGTACTAGGGGGAGGCTATGGCTACACCTTC. Translating gives CASSLVLGGGYGYTF.

V is TRBV30 and J is TRBJ1-5, with D unresolved. The CDR3 loop spans 13 amino acids. The V and J ends lost 2 bases and 11 bases respectively, with 16 bases between them. Germline values: CDR1 GTSNPN, CDR2 SVGIG (reference sequence). The CDR3 here is CAWSLGPAGAQHF. The CDR3 DNA follows: TGTGCCTGGAGTCTCGGGCCAGCCGGGGCCCAGCATTTT. The full variable domain, rest sourced from reference TRBV30 and TRBJ1-5, is SQTIHQWPATLVQPVGSPLSLECTVEGTSNPNLYWYRQAAGRGLQLLFYSVGIGQISSEVPQNLSASRPQDRQFILSSKKLLLSDSGFYLCAWSLGPAGAQHFGDGTRLSIL.

This clone has just one count. The CDR3 DNA reads TGCGCCAGCAGTGAGTCCGGGACAGGGGGCGACGGGTCCTACGAGCAGTACTTC. This encodes CASSESGTGGDGSYEQYF. V usage is TRBV10-1 and J usage is TRBJ2-7; 12 nucleotides match TRBD1. The CDR3 loop spans 18 amino acids. Trimming took 0 bases from V and 1 from J; bases not matched to a gene: 7. Per the germline V gene, CDR1 is WNHNN and CDR2 is SYGVQD (reference sequence).

In regard to this clone: The same CDR3 is also encoded by other DNA sequences in this sample. The chain is built from TRBV19 and TRBJ1-6, with D perhaps TRBD1 (6 bases). Trimming stripped 4 bases from V and 9 bases from J, with 13 bases between. Germline V gene sequence: CDR1 LNHDA, CDR2 SQIVND (reference sequence). CDR3 size: 14 residues. The CDR3 protein is CASSTTGSGSPLHF. As DNA, the CDR3 is TGTGCCAGTAGTACTACAGGGTCTGGTTCACCCCTCCACTTT.

The CDR3 protein is CASSERQGADEQYF. The DNA for the CDR3 is TGTGCCAGCAGTGAACGACAGGGGGCGGACGAGCAGTACTTC. V is TRBV2 and J is TRBJ2-7; 10 nucleotides match TRBD1. CDR3 length equals 14 residues. Per germline, CDR1 SNHLY and CDR2 FYNNEI. V lost 2 bases to trimming and J lost 5 bases; unmatched junction nucleotides: 3.

The rearrangement links TRBV21-1 to TRBJ2-3; whether TRBD1, the table's D call, matches the DNA was not checked. TRBV21-1 is assigned pseudogene status. The CDR3 length is 17 residues. The CDR3 loop reads CASSTPRDRGGTDTQYF. The CDR3 region has the DNA TGTGCCAGCAGCACGCCCCGGGACAGGGGTGGGACAGATACGCAGTATTTT.